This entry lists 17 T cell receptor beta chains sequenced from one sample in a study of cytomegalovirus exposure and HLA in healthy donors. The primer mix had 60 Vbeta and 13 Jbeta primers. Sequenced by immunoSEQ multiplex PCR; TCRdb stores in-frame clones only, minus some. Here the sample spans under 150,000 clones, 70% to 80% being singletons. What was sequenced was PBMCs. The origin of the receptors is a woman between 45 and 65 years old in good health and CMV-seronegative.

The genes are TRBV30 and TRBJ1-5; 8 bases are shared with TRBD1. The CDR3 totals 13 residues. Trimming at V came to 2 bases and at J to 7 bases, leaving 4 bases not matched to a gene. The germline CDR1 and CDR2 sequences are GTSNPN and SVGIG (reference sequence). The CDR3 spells CAWSIQGEQPQHF. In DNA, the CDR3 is TGTGCCTGGAGTATACAGGGGGAACAGCCCCAGCATTTT.

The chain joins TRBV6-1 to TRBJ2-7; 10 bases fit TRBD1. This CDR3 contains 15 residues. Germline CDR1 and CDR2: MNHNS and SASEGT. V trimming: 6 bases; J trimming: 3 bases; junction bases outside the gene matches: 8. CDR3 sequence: CASSLMTGGLYEQYF. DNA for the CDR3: TGTGCCAGCAGCCTGATGACAGGGGGCCTCTACGAGCAGTACTTC.

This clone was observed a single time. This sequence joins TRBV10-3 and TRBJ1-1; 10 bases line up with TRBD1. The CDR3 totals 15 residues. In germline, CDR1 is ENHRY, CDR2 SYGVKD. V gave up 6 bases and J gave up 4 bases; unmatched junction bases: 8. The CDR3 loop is CAIRERDRGSTEAFF. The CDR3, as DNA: TGTGCCATCAGAGAAAGGGACAGGGGAAGCACTGAAGCTTTCTTT.

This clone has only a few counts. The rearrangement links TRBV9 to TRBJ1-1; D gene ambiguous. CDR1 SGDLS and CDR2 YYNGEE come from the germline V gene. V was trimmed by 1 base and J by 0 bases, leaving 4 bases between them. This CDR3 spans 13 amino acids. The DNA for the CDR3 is TGTGCCAGCAGCGTAAACATGAACACTGAAGCTTTCTTT. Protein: CASSVNMNTEAFF.

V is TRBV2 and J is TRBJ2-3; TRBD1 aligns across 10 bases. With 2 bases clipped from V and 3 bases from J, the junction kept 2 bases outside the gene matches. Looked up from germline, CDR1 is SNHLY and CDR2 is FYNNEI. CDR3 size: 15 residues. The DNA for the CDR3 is TGTGCCAGCAGTGAAAGGACAGGGGGAACAGATACGCAGTATTTT. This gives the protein CASSERTGGTDTQYF.

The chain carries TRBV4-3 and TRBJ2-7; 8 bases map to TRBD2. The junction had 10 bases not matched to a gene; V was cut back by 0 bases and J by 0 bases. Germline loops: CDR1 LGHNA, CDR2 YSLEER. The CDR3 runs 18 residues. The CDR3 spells CASSQEDGTSGLSYEQYF. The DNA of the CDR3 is TGCGCCAGCAGCCAAGAAGACGGCACTAGCGGACTCTCCTACGAGCAGTACTTC.

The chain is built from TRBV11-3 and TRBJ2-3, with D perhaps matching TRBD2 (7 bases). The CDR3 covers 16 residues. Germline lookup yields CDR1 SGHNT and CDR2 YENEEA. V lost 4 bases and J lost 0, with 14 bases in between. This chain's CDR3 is CASSSDGGPSTDTQYF. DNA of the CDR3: TGTGCCAGCAGCTCCGACGGGGGGCCTAGCACAGATACGCAGTATTTT.

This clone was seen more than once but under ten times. In DNA, the CDR3 is TGTGCCAGCAGCATGGGAGCAGGTTATAGCAATCAGCCCCAGCATTTT. Translated, it gives CASSMGAGYSNQPQHF. The chain couples TRBV5-5 to TRBJ1-5; no reliable D call. Germline V gene sequence: CDR1 SGHKS, CDR2 YYEKEE (reference sequence). The CDR3 covers 16 residues. V was trimmed by 4 bases and J by 0 bases, leaving 14 bases between them.

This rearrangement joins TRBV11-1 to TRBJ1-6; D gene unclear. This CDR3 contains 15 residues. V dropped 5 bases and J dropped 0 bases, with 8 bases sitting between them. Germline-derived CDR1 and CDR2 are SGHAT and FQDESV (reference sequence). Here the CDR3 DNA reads TGTGCCAGCAGCCCGCTAAACTCCTATAATTCACCCCTCCACTTT. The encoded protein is CASSPLNSYNSPLHF.

CDR3 in DNA: TGTGCCAGCAGCTTCCTCTCTATCGAAGAGCAGTACTTC. Its translation: CASSFLSIEEQYF. The V call is TRBV11-2, the J call TRBJ2-7; D remains ambiguous. Deletions cut 3 bases from V and 7 bases from J, with 13 bases between. This CDR3 is 13 amino acids long. The V gene's germline CDR1 is SGHAT and CDR2 FQNNGV.

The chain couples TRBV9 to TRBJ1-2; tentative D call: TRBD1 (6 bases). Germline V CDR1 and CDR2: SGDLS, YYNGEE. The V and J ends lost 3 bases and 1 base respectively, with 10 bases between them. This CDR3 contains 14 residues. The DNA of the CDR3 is TGTGCCAGCAGCGCTCGGACAGATAACTATGGCTACACCTTC. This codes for CASSARTDNYGYTF.

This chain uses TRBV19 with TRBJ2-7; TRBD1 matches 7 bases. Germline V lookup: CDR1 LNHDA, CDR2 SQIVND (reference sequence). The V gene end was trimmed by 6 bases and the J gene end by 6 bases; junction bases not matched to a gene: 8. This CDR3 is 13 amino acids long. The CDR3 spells CASRATGSGEQYF. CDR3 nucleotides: TGTGCCAGTAGGGCGACAGGGAGCGGCGAGCAGTACTTC.

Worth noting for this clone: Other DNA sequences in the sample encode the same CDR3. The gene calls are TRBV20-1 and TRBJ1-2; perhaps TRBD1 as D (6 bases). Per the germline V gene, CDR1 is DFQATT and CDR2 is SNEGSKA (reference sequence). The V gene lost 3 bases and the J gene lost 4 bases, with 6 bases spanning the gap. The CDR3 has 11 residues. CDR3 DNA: TGCAGTGCTAGGGACAGCTATGGCTACACCTTC. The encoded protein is CSARDSYGYTF.

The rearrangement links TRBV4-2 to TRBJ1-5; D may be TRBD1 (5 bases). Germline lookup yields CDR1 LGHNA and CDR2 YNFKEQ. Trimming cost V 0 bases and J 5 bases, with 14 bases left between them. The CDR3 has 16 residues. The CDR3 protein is CASSQEPGGADQPQHF. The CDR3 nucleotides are TGTGCCAGCAGCCAAGAGCCAGGAGGGGCCGATCAGCCCCAGCATTTT.

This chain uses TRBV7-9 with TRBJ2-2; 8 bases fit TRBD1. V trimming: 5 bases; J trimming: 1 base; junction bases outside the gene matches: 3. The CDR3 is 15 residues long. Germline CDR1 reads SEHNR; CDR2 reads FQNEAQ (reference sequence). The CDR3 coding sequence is TGTGCCAGCAGCACCGGGACAGGGAACACCGGGGAGCTGTTTTTT. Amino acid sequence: CASSTGTGNTGELFF.

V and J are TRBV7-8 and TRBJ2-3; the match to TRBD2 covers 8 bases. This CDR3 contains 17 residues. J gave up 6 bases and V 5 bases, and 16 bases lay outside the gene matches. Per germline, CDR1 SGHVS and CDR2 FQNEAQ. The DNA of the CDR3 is TGTGCCAGCAGCATACGCTCGGCCGCGGGGGGATCCGATACGCAGTATTTT. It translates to CASSIRSAAGGSDTQYF. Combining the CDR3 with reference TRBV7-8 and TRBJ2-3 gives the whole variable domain GAGVSQSPRYKVAKRGQDVALRCDPISGHVSLFWYQQALGQGPEFLTYFQNEAQLDKSGLPSDRFFAERPEGSVSTLKIQRTQQEDSAVYLCASSIRSAAGGSDTQYFGPGTRLTVL.

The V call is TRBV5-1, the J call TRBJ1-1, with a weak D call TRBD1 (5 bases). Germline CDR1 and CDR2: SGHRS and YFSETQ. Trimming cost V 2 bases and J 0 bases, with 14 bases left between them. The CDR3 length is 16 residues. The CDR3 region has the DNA TGCGCCAGCAGCTTTGGGCAGGGCTCTATGAACACTGAAGCTTTCTTT. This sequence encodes CASSFGQGSMNTEAFF.